Each of the 5 T cell receptor beta chains below was sequenced from the same sample in a study of PD-L1 blockade in urothelial cancer. Assay used: immunoSEQ multiplex PCR; TCRdb lists only in-frame clones, some missing. The table has tens of thousands of clones, about 80% seen once. The sequencing here drew on PBMCs, taken around atezolizumab (anti-PD-L1) treatment. These receptors were obtained from a man aged 70-80 years with urothelial cancer.

The chain couples TRBV29-1 to TRBJ1-2; TRBD1 might be the D (5 bases). V lost 0 bases, J lost 4 bases, and 15 bases lay in between. The CDR3 is made up of 15 amino acids. In germline, CDR1 is SQVTM, CDR2 ANQGSEA. CDR3 DNA: TGCAGCGTTGAAGACCCCTGGGAGGGACTCTATGGCTACACCTTC. As protein: CSVEDPWEGLYGYTF.

This chain connects TRBV6-5 to TRBJ2-2, with D possibly being TRBD1 (5 bases). CDR3 length equals 15 residues. Germline V gene data show CDR1 as MNHEY and CDR2 as SVGAGI. Deletions cut 6 bases from V and 6 bases from J, with 17 bases between. The CDR3 sequence: CASSYRQYGSGELFF. Written as DNA, the CDR3 is TGTGCCAGCAGCTATAGACAGTATGGGTCCGGGGAGCTGTTTTTT.

The chain joins TRBV12-2 to TRBJ2-5; the table's D gene call, TRBD2, was not cross checked with the DNA. TRBV12-2 is termed a pseudogene. The CDR3 extends over 15 amino acids. CDR3: CASRFQAGCQETQYF. CDR3 nucleotide sequence: TGTGCAAGTCGCTTTCAAGCGGGATGCCAAGAGACCCAGTACTTC.

A few counts support this clone. The rearrangement joins TRBV27 to TRBJ1-3, with D perhaps TRBD1 (6 bases). V was clipped by 4 bases and J by 4 bases, with 14 bases between them. The CDR3 is 15 amino acids. Germline V gene lookup returns CDR1 MNHEY and CDR2 SMNVEV (reference sequence). CDR3 in DNA: TGTGCCAGCAGTTCGAACAGGGACGTGGGAAACACCATATATTTT. This gives the protein CASSSNRDVGNTIYF.

This rearrangement joins TRBV27 to TRBJ2-1; 13 bases fit TRBD2. V was pared by 5 bases and J by 6 bases, with 7 bases of the junction left unmatched. CDR3 length equals 16 residues. CDR1 is MNHEY and CDR2 is SMNVEV in the germline V gene (reference sequence). The CDR3 spells CASSLTGTSGINEQFF. The CDR3 DNA reads TGTGCCAGCAGTCTCACCGGGACTAGCGGGATCAATGAGCAGTTCTTC.